The 9 T cell receptor beta chains presented below share a single source sample, sequenced in a study of blood T cell repertoires in COVID-19. Some clones are missing from TCRdb's copy, which holds only in-frame ones; the method was immunoSEQ multiplex PCR. The table has nearly 250,000 clones, about 83% seen once; the top ten hold roughly 1.9%. Material for sequencing was PBMCs or T cells enriched from blood (not recorded which). Receptor source: a woman aged 50 to 60 who had recovered from COVID-19.

The chain uses TRBV18 and TRBJ1-5; D gene unclear. Trimming left V 0 bases short and J 2 bases short, with 8 bases between. Per the germline V gene, CDR1 is KGHSH and CDR2 is LQKENI. The CDR3 is made up of 15 amino acids. CDR3 sequence (DNA): TGTGCCAGCTCACCACCGGCCGGGGGCAATCAGCCCCAGCATTTT. It is translated as CASSPPAGGNQPQHF.

The chain carries TRBV18 and TRBJ1-2, with D unresolved. V dropped 1 base and J dropped 7 bases, with 16 bases sitting between them. In germline, CDR1 is KGHSH, CDR2 LQKENI. This CDR3 contains 15 residues. The DNA of the CDR3 is TGTGCCAGCTCACCACTGAAAGGAGCTCCCTTTGGCTACACCTTC. It yields the protein CASSPLKGAPFGYTF.

The rearrangement uses TRBV19 and TRBJ1-5; no clear D. The germline gives CDR1 LNHDA, CDR2 SQIVND (reference sequence). Trimming left V 3 bases short and J 4 bases short, with 10 bases between. The CDR3 loop spans 14 amino acids. The chain's CDR3 is CASSIFGRNQPQHF. CDR3 coding DNA: TGTGCCAGTAGTATCTTTGGCAGAAATCAGCCCCAGCATTTT.

The chain uses TRBV4-1 and TRBJ2-7; D possibly corresponds to TRBD2 (5 bases). Germline CDR1 MGHRA, CDR2 YSYEKL. V lost 4 bases, J lost 0 bases, and 10 bases lay in between. The CDR3 sequence is 14 residues long. This CDR3 is CASSRPGISYEQYF. The CDR3 nucleotides read TGCGCCAGCAGCCGACCGGGGATCTCCTACGAGCAGTACTTC.

The chain couples TRBV7-6 to TRBJ1-1; 8 positions agree with TRBD1. CDR1 and CDR2 from the germline V gene are SGHVS and FNYEAQ. The CDR3 sequence is 13 residues long. The V gene end was trimmed by 3 bases and the J gene end by 5 bases; junction bases not matched to a gene: 2. The CDR3 reads CASSLTGVTEAFF. The DNA for the CDR3 is TGTGCCAGCAGCTTGACAGGGGTTACTGAAGCTTTCTTT.

The rearrangement uses TRBV5-6 and TRBJ1-2, with D perhaps matching TRBD1 (5 bases). Germline values: CDR1 SGHDT, CDR2 YYEEEE. Trimming pared 6 bases from V and 5 bases from J, leaving 23 bases between. The CDR3 length is 16 residues. CDR3 coding DNA: TGTGCCAGCACCACAGGCCGTCCCGCAAGACTTTATGGCTACACCTTC. Translated: CASTTGRPARLYGYTF.

This clone was seen a single time. In DNA form, the CDR3 reads TGTGCCAGCAGCTTTACGAAATCCGACAGGGCCTGGGACGAGCAGTACTTC. This translates into CASSFTKSDRAWDEQYF. V usage is TRBV27 and J usage is TRBJ2-7, with 7 bases that match TRBD1. The CDR3 totals 17 residues. Germline CDR1 reads MNHEY; CDR2 reads SMNVEV (reference sequence). V lost 6 bases, J lost 5 bases, and 19 bases stayed unmatched.

The chain joins TRBV24-1 to TRBJ2-2; 7 bases align to TRBD1. The CDR3 is 16 residues long. V was clipped by 3 bases and J by 1 base; unmatched bases: 4. CDR1 and CDR2 from the germline V gene are KGHDR and SFDVKD. This CDR3 is CATSDPRTGNTGELFF. The CDR3 DNA reads as TGTGCCACCAGTGATCCTCGGACAGGGAACACCGGGGAGCTGTTTTTT.

The chain links TRBV18 to TRBJ1-1; unclear D gene. The CDR3 is 15 amino acids. Trimming took 3 bases from V and 4 from J, leaving 15 bases between them. CDR1 is KGHSH, CDR2 LQKENI, per germline. CDR3 in amino acids: CASSPHPGEGTEAFF. The CDR3 DNA reads as TGTGCCAGCTCACCGCACCCGGGCGAGGGCACTGAAGCTTTCTTT.